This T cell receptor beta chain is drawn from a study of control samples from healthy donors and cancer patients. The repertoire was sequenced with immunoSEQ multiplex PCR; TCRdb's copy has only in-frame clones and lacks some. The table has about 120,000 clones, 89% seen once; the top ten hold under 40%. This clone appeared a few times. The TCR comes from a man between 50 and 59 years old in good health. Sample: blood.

CDR3: CASTSGGHNEQFF. The CDR3 coding sequence is TGTGCCAGCACCTCCGGGGGACACAATGAGCAGTTCTTC. The V gene is TRBV12-3 or TRBV12-4, the J gene TRBJ2-1; tentative D call: TRBD2 (6 bases). V was trimmed by 7 bases and J by 5 bases, leaving 12 bases between them. This CDR3 has 13 residues.